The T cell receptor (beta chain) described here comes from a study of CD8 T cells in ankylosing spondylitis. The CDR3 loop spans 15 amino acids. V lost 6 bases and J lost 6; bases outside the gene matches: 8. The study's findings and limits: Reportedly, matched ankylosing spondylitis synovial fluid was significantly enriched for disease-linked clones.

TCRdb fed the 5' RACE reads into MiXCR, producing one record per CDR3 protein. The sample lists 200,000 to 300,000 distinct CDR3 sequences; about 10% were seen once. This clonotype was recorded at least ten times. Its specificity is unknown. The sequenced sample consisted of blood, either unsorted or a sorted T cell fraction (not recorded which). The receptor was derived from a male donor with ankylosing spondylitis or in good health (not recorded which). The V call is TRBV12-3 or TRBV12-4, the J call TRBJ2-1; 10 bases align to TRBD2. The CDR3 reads CASRVSGGLSNEQFF. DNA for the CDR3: TGTGCCAGCAGGGTTAGCGGGGGGCTCTCCAATGAGCAGTTCTTC.